This T cell receptor (beta chain) was sequenced for a study of regulatory T cells in long-lasting Graves disease. Combining iRepertoire HTBI primers with Arm-PCR of CDR3 regions, the authors built TCR beta libraries. MiXCR, run by TCRdb on the multiplex PCR reads, gives a single entry per CDR3 protein. The sample lists around 400,000 distinct CDR3 sequences, about a sixth occurring once. V shed 3 bases and J shed 0 bases, with 13 bases lying between them. CDR1 is ENHRY, CDR2 SYGVKD, per germline. CDR3 length: 16 residues. Time point noted: newly diagnosed GD, antithyroid drugs for less than 3 months. Construction of the TCR library relied on RNA isolated from PBMCs. Graves' disease diagnosis followed American Thyroid Association guidelines. This clonotype was counted ten times or more.

The chain joins TRBV10-3 to TRBJ2-3, with D tentatively TRBD2 (5 bases). Sequenced material: peripheral blood mononuclear cells (PBMCs), taken at new diagnosis, from a patient treated with antithyroid drugs. This clonotype was sampled from a female donor with Graves disease. CDR3 bases: TGTGCCATCAGTGACGAAGAAGCGGCGAGCACAGATACGCAGTATTTT. This codes for CAISDEEAASTDTQYF.